A single sample gave rise to the 29 T cell receptor beta chains below, sequenced in a study of T cells in Graves' hyperthyroidism and ophthalmopathy (dated by TCRdb to the late 2010s). Libraries came from multiplex PCR. This sample was sequenced with an Illumina HiSeq 2000. The TCR beta CDR3 regions were amplified from RNA transcripts. The first round of RT-PCR for the TCR CDR3 was performed with the HTBI primer set and the Qiagen OneStep RT-PCR kit. In TCRdb, the public reads were trimmed at Q25 with fastp and aligned with MiXCR, with productive beta chains retained. A single entry per CDR3 protein holds the most common genes and DNA from its merged rows. This sample comprises 500,000 to 700,000 distinct CDR3 sequences, approximately 16% of them detected only once. Approximately 20% of the sample is in the top ten clones. Sample: blood. These receptors were collected from a woman under 30 with Graves' hyperthyroidism.

This clonotype has a handful of counts. The J gene is TRBJ1-2, the V gene TRBV5-8; no clear D gene. The CDR3 runs to 16 residues. In germline, CDR1 is SGHTS, CDR2 YDEGEE. Trimming stripped 4 bases from V and 4 bases from J, with 20 bases between. The CDR3: CASSLGVPTAGYGYTF. Written as DNA, the CDR3 is TGTGCCAGCAGCCTGGGCGTCCCTACAGCCGGCTATGGCTACACCTTC.

This clonotype came up a few times. The CDR3 nucleotides are TGTGCCACCCAAACCGGGCCAAACACCGGGGAGCTGTTTTTT. Amino acids: CATQTGPNTGELFF. The rearrangement links TRBV24-1 to TRBJ2-2, with unresolved D. Trimming removed 9 bases at V and 2 bases at J, with 12 bases between. CDR1 and CDR2 (germline): KGHDR, SFDVKD. The length of the CDR3 is 14 residues.

About this clonotype: A much bigger clone sits one base away, suggesting this may be a read error. The rearrangement links TRBV20-1 to TRBJ2-5; 10 bases fit TRBD1. The germline gives CDR1 DFQATT, CDR2 SNEGSKA (reference sequence). CDR3 length: 14 residues. Trimming took 5 bases from V and 5 from J; bases not matched to a gene: 8. CDR3 bases: TGCAGTGCTCATCGGGACAGGGGCGGTGAGACCCAGTACTTC. Amino acid sequence: CSAHRDRGGETQYF.

This clonotype was counted at least ten times. This may be a read error, as it is one base from a much larger clone. V is TRBV3-1 and J is TRBJ2-5, with no clear D. The length of the CDR3 is 10 residues. CDR1 is LGHDT and CDR2 is YNNKEL in the germline V gene (reference sequence). The CDR3 region is CASSQGTQYF. DNA for the CDR3: TGTGCCAGCAGCCAAGGGACCCAGTACTTC.

The genes are TRBV6-2 or TRBV6-3 and TRBJ2-1, with D possibly being TRBD2 (5 bases). CDR1 and CDR2 from the germline V gene are MNHEY and SVGEGT. V lost 0 bases and J 7 bases, leaving 7 bases between the germline ends. This CDR3 region has 13 residues. The CDR3 DNA reads TGTGCCAGCAGTTACTCGAGGGCGAATGAGCAGTTCTTC. Residues: CASSYSRANEQFF.

V is TRBV6-2 or TRBV6-3 and J is TRBJ2-3, with 8 bases aligning to TRBD2. The CDR3 sequence is 17 residues long. Unmatched junction bases numbered 8, after V lost 0 bases and J lost 3 bases. Germline V gene data show CDR1 as MNHEY and CDR2 as SVGEGT. The DNA of the CDR3 is TGTGCCAGCAGTTACTCACGTGCGGGGGGACGGACAGATACGCAGTATTTT. Protein sequence: CASSYSRAGGRTDTQYF.

The rearrangement links TRBV2 to TRBJ2-4; 7 nucleotides line up with TRBD2. Trimming took 3 bases from V and 8 from J; bases not matched to a gene: 13. Germline V gene sequence: CDR1 SNHLY, CDR2 FYNNEI. This CDR3 spans 16 amino acids. CDR3 DNA: TGTGCCAGCAGTGATAAGGGGTGGGGGGGTAAAGACATTCAGTACTTC. Translated: CASSDKGWGGKDIQYF.

The table lists this clonotype with many counts. The chain carries TRBV7-2 and TRBJ2-5; no clear D. CDR1 and CDR2 from the germline V gene are SGHTA and FQGNSA. V lost 2 bases and J lost 5, with 9 bases in between. The CDR3 sequence is 13 residues long. This CDR3 is CASSLISSETQYF. Here the CDR3 DNA reads TGTGCCAGCAGCTTAATAAGCTCGGAGACCCAGTACTTC.

This clonotype was seen a handful of times. V usage is TRBV28 and J usage is TRBJ2-3, with D possibly being TRBD2 (6 bases). This CDR3 comprises 15 residues. V gave up 5 bases and J gave up 4 bases, with 16 bases separating them. Germline lookup yields CDR1 MDHEN and CDR2 SYDVKM. CDR3 coding DNA: TGTGCCAGCAGTCCGGCCTCGGAGGGAGCAGATACGCAGTATTTT. It is translated as CASSPASEGADTQYF.

This clonotype was observed a handful of times. CDR3 residues: CASSQEVLSYSNQPQHF. In nucleotides, the CDR3 is TGCGCCAGCAGCCAAGAGGTCCTAAGTTATAGCAATCAGCCCCAGCATTTT. J is TRBJ1-5 and V is TRBV4-3; D is unclear. The germline V and J ends were trimmed by 0 bases and 0 bases, with 12 bases remaining between them. Per germline, CDR1 LGHNA and CDR2 YSLEER. CDR3 length: 17 residues.

This clonotype was seen a few times. The chain combines TRBV6-1 with TRBJ1-2, with D possibly TRBD1 on 5 matching bases. The CDR3 has 13 residues. The V end lost 6 bases, the J end lost 2 bases, and 10 bases lay between the germline ends. Germline V gene data show CDR1 as MNHNS and CDR2 as SASEGT. CDR3 coding DNA: TGTGCCAGCAGACCTGCAGGGAACTATGGCTACACCTTC. Protein sequence: CASRPAGNYGYTF.

J is TRBJ2-1 and V is TRBV7-9; perhaps TRBD1 as D (5 bases). The ends were cut back, 4 bases at V and 1 base at J, with 11 bases in the middle. The CDR3 loop spans 15 amino acids. CDR1 and CDR2 (germline): SEHNR, FQNEAQ (reference sequence). In nucleotides, the CDR3 is TGTGCCAGCAGCTCCAGGGTGCTATCCTACAATGAGCAGTTCTTC. Translation: CASSSRVLSYNEQFF.

With respect to this clonotype: A read error may explain this, as a much larger clone is one base away. The rearrangement uses TRBV28 and TRBJ2-5; D call uncertain. The CDR3 totals 13 residues. Germline V gene sequence: CDR1 MDHEN, CDR2 SYDVKM. The CDR3 here is CASGLIRLETQYF. The CDR3 nucleotides are TGTGCCAGCGGTTTAATAAGGCTGGAGACCCAGTACTTC.

In its sample, this clonotype was seen a few times. V gene TRBV7-2 combines with J gene TRBJ2-1; 12 bases match TRBD2. The J segment lost 4 bases and the V segment lost 2 bases, leaving 6 bases of the junction unmatched. The CDR3 consists of 17 residues. Germline V gene data show CDR1 as SGHTA and CDR2 as FQGNSA. The CDR3 region is CASSLHRLAGAYNEQFF. CDR3 coding DNA: TGTGCCAGCAGCTTACACCGACTAGCGGGGGCGTACAATGAGCAGTTCTTC.

The chain employs TRBV20-1 and TRBJ1-4; 9 bases map to TRBD1. The germline gives CDR1 DFQATT, CDR2 SNEGSKA (reference sequence). The CDR3 is 16 amino acids. Unmatched junction bases numbered 9, after V lost 2 bases and J lost 5 bases. CDR3 region: CSARLTGGPKNEKLFF. DNA of the CDR3: TGCAGTGCTAGATTAACAGGGGGCCCCAAGAATGAAAAACTGTTTTTT.

The rearrangement links TRBV2 to TRBJ1-6; possibly TRBD1 for D (6 bases). Germline values: CDR1 SNHLY, CDR2 FYNNEI. With 4 bases removed from V and 5 bases from J, the gap between germline ends came to 12 bases. CDR3 length: 15 amino acids. In DNA, the CDR3 is TGTGCCAGCAGTGCCGGGACATCCCATAATTCACCCCTCCACTTT. Residues: CASSAGTSHNSPLHF.

This clonotype came up a few times. Possible read error: a much larger clone is one base away. The chain is built from TRBV2 and TRBJ1-2, with TRBD1 identical over 8 bases. CDR3 length: 13 residues. Germline V CDR1 and CDR2: SNHLY, FYNNEI. The CDR3 loop is CASSRQGSYGHTF. Here the CDR3 DNA reads TGTGCCAGCAGTAGACAGGGGAGCTATGGCCACACCTTC.

V and J are TRBV7-9 and TRBJ2-1, with 9 bases fitting TRBD2. CDR1 is SEHNR and CDR2 is FQNEAQ in the germline V gene (reference sequence). Unmatched junction bases numbered 9, after V lost 6 bases and J lost 3 bases. The CDR3 covers 16 residues. CDR3 protein: CASRTSGGPNYNEQFF. The CDR3 region has the DNA TGTGCCAGCAGGACTAGCGGAGGACCTAACTACAATGAGCAGTTCTTC.

This chain links TRBV10-2 with TRBJ2-3; D not certain. Trimming took 3 bases from V and 4 from J, leaving 8 bases between them. Germline V gives CDR1 WSHSY, CDR2 SAAADI. The CDR3 loop spans 13 amino acids. The CDR3 here is CASSDVFPDTQYF. CDR3 bases: TGCGCCAGCAGTGACGTATTCCCAGATACGCAGTATTTT.

This clonotype was detected ten times or more. V gene TRBV7-8 combines with J gene TRBJ2-2; the D gene is possibly TRBD2 (5 bases). V shed 0 bases and J shed 6 bases, with 20 bases lying between them. CDR3 size: 18 residues. Germline CDR1 reads SGHVS; CDR2 reads FQNEAQ. The CDR3 here is CASSLAHLGTGYPGELFF. The CDR3 DNA reads as TGTGCCAGCAGCTTAGCGCATCTCGGTACGGGATACCCCGGGGAGCTGTTTTTT.

This clonotype has at least ten counts. The chain combines TRBV20-1 with TRBJ2-1, with TRBD2 identical over 7 bases. The CDR3 spans 16 residues. V gave up 3 bases and J gave up 7 bases; unmatched junction bases: 15. Germline V gene lookup returns CDR1 DFQATT and CDR2 SNEGSKA (reference sequence). The CDR3: CSASDRWGRVGNEQFF. DNA for the CDR3: TGCAGTGCTAGTGACCGTTGGGGGAGGGTTGGGAATGAGCAGTTCTTC.

V is TRBV7-9 and J is TRBJ1-2; D is unclear. The germline V gene encodes CDR1 SEHNR and CDR2 FQNEAQ (reference sequence). The CDR3 contains 13 residues. V lost 5 bases and J lost 1, with 8 bases in between. Written as DNA, the CDR3 is TGTGCCAGCAGCCAAGTGGTTAACTATGGCTACACCTTC. It yields the protein CASSQVVNYGYTF.

This clonotype was found a few times. The V call is TRBV7-8, the J call TRBJ2-1; no clear D gene. This CDR3 spans 13 amino acids. With 11 bases removed from V and 4 bases from J, the gap between germline ends came to 15 bases. From germline, CDR1 is SGHVS and CDR2 FQNEAQ. CDR3 sequence: CAGMTGNYNEQFF. The DNA for the CDR3 is TGTGCCGGGATGACTGGTAATTACAATGAGCAGTTCTTC.

This clonotype has a handful of counts. The genes are TRBV5-5 and TRBJ1-1; D remains unclear. The CDR3 runs 13 residues. V lost 4 bases and J lost 1, with 8 bases in between. Germline V CDR1 and CDR2: SGHKS, YYEKEE (reference sequence). The CDR3 loop reads CASSHTSNTEAFF. CDR3 nucleotide sequence: TGTGCCAGCAGCCATACGTCGAACACTGAAGCTTTCTTT.

This clonotype was detected only a few times. The V call is TRBV5-6, the J call TRBJ2-3; either TRBD1 or TRBD2 may supply D (5 bases each). Trimming removed 4 bases at V and 2 bases at J, with 14 bases between. CDR1 and CDR2 from the germline V gene are SGHDT and YYEEEE. The CDR3 runs to 15 residues. The CDR3 region has the DNA TGTGCCAGCAGCGTACCGGGACGGACCACAGATACGCAGTATTTT. Translating it yields CASSVPGRTTDTQYF.

The V call is TRBV4-1, the J call TRBJ1-1; D uncertain. This CDR3 is built from 13 residues. V was pared by 5 bases and J by 3 bases, with 10 bases between. Germline-derived CDR1 and CDR2 are MGHRA and YSYEKL. CDR3 residues: CASSLQDDTEAFF. The CDR3 DNA reads TGCGCCAGCAGCTTACAAGACGACACTGAAGCTTTCTTT.

This clonotype appeared many times. The genes are TRBV28 and TRBJ2-7, with 8 bases aligning to TRBD1. The CDR3 length is 13 residues. The ends lost 3 bases at V and 3 bases at J; junction bases unmatched: 1. Germline CDR1 MDHEN, CDR2 SYDVKM. CDR3 loop: CASSLDRVYEQYF. In DNA, the CDR3 is TGTGCCAGCAGTTTGGACAGGGTCTACGAGCAGTACTTC.

In its sample, this clonotype was seen many times. The chain combines TRBV28 with TRBJ1-2; D may be TRBD1 (6 bases). The CDR3 loop spans 12 amino acids. V was shortened by 5 bases and J by 8 bases, with 12 bases between the two germline ends. Germline V gene lookup returns CDR1 MDHEN and CDR2 SYDVKM. CDR3 in amino acids: CASSRRGLGYTF. CDR3 DNA sequence: TGTGCCAGCAGTCGGCGGGGGCTAGGCTACACCTTC.

The CDR3 is CASSESPMRIAGRTDTQYF. In DNA form, the CDR3 reads TGTGCCAGCAGTGAATCCCCGATGAGGATAGCGGGACGCACAGATACGCAGTATTTT. V usage is TRBV25-1 and J usage is TRBJ2-3; TRBD2 aligns across 8 bases. The V gene end was trimmed by 1 base and the J gene end by 1 base; junction bases not matched to a gene: 13. In germline, CDR1 is MGHDK, CDR2 SYGVNS. CDR3 length: 19 amino acids.